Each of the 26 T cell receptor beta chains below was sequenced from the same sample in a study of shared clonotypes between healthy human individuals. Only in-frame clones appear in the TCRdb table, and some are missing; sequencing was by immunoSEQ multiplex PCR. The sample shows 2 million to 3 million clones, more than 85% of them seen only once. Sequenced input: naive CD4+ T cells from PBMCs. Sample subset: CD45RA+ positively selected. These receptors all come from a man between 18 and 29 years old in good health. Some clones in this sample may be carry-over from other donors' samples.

The CDR3 reads CASSLLKGTGSEQYF. As DNA, the CDR3 is TGTGCCAGCAGCCTCTTGAAGGGGACAGGGAGCGAGCAGTACTTC. The chain carries TRBV28 and TRBJ2-7, with 9 bases matching TRBD1. This CDR3 region has 15 residues. J was trimmed by 6 bases and V by 6 bases; bases with no gene match: 12. Germline assignment: CDR1 MDHEN and CDR2 SYDVKM.

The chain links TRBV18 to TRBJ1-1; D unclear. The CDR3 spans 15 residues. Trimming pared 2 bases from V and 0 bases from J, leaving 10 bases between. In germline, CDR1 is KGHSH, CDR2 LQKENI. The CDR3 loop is CASSPLGYMNTEAFF. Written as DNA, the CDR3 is TGTGCCAGCTCACCATTGGGGTACATGAACACTGAAGCTTTCTTT.

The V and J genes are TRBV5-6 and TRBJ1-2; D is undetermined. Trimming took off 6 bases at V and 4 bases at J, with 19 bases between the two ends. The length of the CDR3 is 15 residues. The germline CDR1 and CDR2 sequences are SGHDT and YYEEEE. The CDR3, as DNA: TGTGCCAGCATCCTGAGAGGAGGCACGGGCTATGGCTACACCTTC. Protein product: CASILRGGTGYGYTF.

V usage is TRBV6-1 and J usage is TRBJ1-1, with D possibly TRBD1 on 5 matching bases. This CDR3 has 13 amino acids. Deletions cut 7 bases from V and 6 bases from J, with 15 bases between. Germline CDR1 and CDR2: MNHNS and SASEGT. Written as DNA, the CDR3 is TGTGCCAGCACCGACAGTTTCCGCGCTGAAGCTTTCTTT. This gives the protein CASTDSFRAEAFF.

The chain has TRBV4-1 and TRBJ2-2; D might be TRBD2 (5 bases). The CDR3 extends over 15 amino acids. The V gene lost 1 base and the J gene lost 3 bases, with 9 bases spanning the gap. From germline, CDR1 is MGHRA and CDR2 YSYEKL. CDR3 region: CASSQVRGDTGELFF. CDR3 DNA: TGCGCCAGCAGCCAAGTTCGGGGAGACACCGGGGAGCTGTTTTTT.

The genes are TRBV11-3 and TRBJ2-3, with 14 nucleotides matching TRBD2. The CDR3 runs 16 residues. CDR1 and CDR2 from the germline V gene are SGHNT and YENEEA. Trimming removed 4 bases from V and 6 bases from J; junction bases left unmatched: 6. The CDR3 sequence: CASSSRLAGGADTQYF. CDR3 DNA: TGTGCCAGCAGCTCCCGACTAGCGGGGGGGGCGGATACGCAGTATTTT.

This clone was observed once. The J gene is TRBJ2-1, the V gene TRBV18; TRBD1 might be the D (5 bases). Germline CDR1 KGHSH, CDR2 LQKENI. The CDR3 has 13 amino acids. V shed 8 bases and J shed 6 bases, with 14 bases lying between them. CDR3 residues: CASTGQRTNEQFF. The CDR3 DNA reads TGTGCCAGCACAGGTCAGAGGACCAATGAGCAGTTCTTC.

The DNA for the CDR3 is TGTGCCTCGACAGTGGACACTGAAGCTTTCTTT. The encoded protein is CASTVDTEAFF. The chain employs TRBV30 and TRBJ1-1; possible D gene TRBD1, 5 bases. CDR1 and CDR2 (germline): GTSNPN, SVGIG (reference sequence). Between the trimmed V and J ends, which lost 7 bases and 3 bases, there was a span of 9 bases. The length of the CDR3 is 11 residues.

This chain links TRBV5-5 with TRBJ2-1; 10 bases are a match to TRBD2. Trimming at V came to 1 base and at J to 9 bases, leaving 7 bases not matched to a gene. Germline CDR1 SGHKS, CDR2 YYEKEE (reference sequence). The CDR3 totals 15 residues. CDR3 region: CASSLSSGSLSEQFF. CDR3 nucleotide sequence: TGTGCCAGCAGCTTGTCTAGCGGGAGTCTGAGTGAGCAGTTCTTC.

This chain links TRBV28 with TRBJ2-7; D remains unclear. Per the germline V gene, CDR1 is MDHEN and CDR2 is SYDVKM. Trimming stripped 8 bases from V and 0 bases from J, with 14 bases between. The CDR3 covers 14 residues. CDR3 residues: CASANIPSSYEQYF. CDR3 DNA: TGTGCCAGCGCAAATATCCCTAGCTCCTACGAGCAGTACTTC.

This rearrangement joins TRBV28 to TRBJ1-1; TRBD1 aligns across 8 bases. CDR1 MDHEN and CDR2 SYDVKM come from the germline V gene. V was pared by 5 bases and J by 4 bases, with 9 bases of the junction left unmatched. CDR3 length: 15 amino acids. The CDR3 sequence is CASSPQDREGTEAFF. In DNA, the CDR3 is TGTGCCAGCAGTCCCCAGGACAGGGAAGGCACTGAAGCTTTCTTT.

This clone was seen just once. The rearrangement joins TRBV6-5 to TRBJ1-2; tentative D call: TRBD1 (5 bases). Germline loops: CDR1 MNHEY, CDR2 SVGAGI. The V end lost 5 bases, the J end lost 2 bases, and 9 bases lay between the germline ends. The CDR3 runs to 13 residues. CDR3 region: CASSPGPNYGYTF. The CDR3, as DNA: TGTGCCAGCAGTCCGGGACCGAACTATGGCTACACCTTC.

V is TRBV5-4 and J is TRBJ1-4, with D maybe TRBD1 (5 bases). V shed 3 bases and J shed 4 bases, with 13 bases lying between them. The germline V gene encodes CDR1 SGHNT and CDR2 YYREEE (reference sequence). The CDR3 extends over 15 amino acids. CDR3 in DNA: TGTGCCAGCAGCTCGGGATGGGGGAATAATGAAAAACTGTTTTTT. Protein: CASSSGWGNNEKLFF.

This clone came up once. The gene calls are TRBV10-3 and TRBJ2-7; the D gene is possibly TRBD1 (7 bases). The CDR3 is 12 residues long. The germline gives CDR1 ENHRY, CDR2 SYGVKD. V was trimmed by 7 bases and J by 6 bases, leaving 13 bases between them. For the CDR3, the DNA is TGTGCCATCAAACCTCAGGGGGGCGAGCAGTACTTC. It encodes CAIKPQGGEQYF.

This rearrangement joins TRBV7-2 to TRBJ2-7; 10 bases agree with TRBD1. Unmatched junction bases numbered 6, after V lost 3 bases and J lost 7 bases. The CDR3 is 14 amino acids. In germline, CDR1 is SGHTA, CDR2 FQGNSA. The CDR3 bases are TGTGCCAGCAGCTTGAGACAGGGGGCTGGAGAGCAGTACTTC. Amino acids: CASSLRQGAGEQYF.

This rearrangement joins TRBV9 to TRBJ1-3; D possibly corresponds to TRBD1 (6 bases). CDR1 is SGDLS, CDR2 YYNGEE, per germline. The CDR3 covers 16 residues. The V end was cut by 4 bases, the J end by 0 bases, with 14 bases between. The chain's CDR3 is CASSSRTDHSGNTIYF. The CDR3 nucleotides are TGTGCCAGCAGCTCTCGGACAGATCACTCTGGAAACACCATATATTTT. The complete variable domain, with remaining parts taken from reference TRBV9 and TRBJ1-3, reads DSGVTQTPKHLITATGQRVTLRCSPRSGDLSVYWYQQSLDQGLQFLIQYYNGEERAKGNILERFSAQQFPDLHSELNLSSLELGDSALYFCASSSRTDHSGNTIYFGEGSWLTVV.

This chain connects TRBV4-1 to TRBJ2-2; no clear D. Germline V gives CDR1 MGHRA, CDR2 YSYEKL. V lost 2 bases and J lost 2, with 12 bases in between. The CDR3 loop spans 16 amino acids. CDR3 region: CASSQITALNTGELFF. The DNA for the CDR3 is TGCGCCAGCAGCCAAATTACGGCACTTAACACCGGGGAGCTGTTTTTT.

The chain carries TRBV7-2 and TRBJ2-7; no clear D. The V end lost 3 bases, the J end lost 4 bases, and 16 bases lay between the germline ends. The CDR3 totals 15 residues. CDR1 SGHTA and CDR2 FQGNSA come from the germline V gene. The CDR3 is CASSLLLPSPYEQYF. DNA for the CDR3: TGTGCCAGCAGCTTGTTACTACCGAGCCCTTACGAGCAGTACTTC.

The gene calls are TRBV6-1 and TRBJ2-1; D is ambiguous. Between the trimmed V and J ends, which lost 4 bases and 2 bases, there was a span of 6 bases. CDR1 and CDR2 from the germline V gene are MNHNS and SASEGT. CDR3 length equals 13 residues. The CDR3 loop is CASSVGTYNEQFF. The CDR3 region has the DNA TGTGCCAGCAGTGTGGGGACCTACAATGAGCAGTTCTTC.

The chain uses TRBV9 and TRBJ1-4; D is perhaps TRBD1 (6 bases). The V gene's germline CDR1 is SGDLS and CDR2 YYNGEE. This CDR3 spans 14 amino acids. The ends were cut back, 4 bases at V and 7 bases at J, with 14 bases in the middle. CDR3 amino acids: CASSSNGGTEKLFF. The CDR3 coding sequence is TGTGCCAGCAGCTCCAATGGGGGCACTGAAAAACTGTTTTTT.

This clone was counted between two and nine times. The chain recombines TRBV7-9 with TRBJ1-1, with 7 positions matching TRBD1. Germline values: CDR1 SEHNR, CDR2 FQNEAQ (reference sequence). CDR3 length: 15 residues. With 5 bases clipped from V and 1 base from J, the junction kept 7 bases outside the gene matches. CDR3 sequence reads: CASSDLAGGNTEAFF. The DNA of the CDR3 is TGTGCCAGCAGCGACCTGGCAGGGGGGAACACTGAAGCTTTCTTT.

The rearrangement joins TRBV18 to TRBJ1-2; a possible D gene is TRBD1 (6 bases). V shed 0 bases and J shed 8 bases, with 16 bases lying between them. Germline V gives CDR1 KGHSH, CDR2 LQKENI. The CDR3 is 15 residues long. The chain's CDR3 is CASSPPGQGLSGYTF. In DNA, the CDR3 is TGTGCCAGCTCACCACCGGGCCAGGGGCTCAGCGGCTACACCTTC.

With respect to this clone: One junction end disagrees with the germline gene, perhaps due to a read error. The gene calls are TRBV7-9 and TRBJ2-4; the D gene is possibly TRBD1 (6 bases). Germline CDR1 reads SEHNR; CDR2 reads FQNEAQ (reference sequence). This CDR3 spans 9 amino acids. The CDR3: CASSRTEDF. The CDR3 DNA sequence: TGTGCCAGCAGCCGGACAGAAGACTTC. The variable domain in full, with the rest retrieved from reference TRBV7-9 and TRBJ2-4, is DTGVSQNPRHKITKRGQNVTFRCDPISEHNRLYWYRQTLGQGPEFLTYFQNEAQLEKSRLLSDRFSAERPKGSFSTLEIQRTEQGDSAMYLCASSRTEDFGAGTRLSVL.

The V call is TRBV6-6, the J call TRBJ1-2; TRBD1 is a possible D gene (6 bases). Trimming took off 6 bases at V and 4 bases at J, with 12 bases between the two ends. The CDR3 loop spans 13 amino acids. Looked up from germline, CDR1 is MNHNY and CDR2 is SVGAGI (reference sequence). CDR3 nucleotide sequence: TGTGCCAGCAGGACAGGAGAGTTCTATGGCTACACCTTC. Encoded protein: CASRTGEFYGYTF.

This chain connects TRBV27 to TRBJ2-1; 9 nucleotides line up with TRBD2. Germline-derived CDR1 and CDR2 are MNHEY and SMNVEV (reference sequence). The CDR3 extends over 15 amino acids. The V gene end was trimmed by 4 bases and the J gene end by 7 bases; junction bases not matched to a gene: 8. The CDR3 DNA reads TGTGCCAGCAGTTCGTTAGCGGGAGATAGGAATGAGCAGTTCTTC. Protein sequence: CASSSLAGDRNEQFF.

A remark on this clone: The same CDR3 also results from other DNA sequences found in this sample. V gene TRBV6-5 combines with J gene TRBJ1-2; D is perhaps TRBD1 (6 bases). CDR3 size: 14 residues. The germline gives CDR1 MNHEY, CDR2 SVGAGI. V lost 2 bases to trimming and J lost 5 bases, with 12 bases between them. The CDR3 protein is CASSYLGRGYGYTF. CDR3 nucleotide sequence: TGTGCCAGCAGTTACCTTGGCAGGGGTTATGGCTACACCTTC.